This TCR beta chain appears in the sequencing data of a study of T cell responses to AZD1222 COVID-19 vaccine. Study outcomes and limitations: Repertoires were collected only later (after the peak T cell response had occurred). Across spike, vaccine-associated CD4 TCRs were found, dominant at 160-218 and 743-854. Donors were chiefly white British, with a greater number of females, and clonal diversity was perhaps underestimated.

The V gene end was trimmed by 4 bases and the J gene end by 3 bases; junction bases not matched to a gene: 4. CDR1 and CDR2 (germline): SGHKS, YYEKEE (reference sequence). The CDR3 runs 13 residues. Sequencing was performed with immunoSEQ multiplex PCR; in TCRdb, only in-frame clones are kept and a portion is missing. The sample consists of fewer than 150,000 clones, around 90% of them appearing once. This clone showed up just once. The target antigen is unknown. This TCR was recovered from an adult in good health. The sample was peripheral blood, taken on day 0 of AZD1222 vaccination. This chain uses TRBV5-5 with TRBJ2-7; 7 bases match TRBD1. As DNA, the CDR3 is TGTGCCAGCAGCGTGGACAGGAACTACGAGCAGTACTTC. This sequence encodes CASSVDRNYEQYF.